Presented here are 21 T cell receptor beta chains from one specimen sequenced in a study of control samples from healthy donors and cancer patients. Only in-frame clones appear in the TCRdb table, and some are missing; sequencing was by immunoSEQ multiplex PCR. The sample consists of approximately 120,000 clones, less than 95% of them appearing once. The sequenced sample was blood. The source of these receptors is a human donor in good health. The donor label of this sample is uncertain.

V is TRBV28 and J is TRBJ1-2, with no clear D. V was cut by 3 bases and J by 7 bases, with 12 bases left in between. The CDR3 length is 13 residues. Germline V CDR1 and CDR2: MDHEN, SYDVKM. CDR3 region: CASSFIVEGGYTF. The CDR3 DNA sequence: TGTGCCAGCAGTTTTATCGTCGAAGGTGGCTACACCTTC.

The V and J genes are TRBV6-5 and TRBJ2-1, with D uncertain. Germline-derived CDR1 and CDR2 are MNHEY and SVGAGI. The CDR3 is 14 amino acids. Trimming cost V 6 bases and J 0 bases, with 9 bases left between them. The CDR3 loop reads CASRPLSSYNEQFF. CDR3 DNA sequence: TGTGCCAGCAGACCCCTGAGCTCCTACAATGAGCAGTTCTTC.

The chain uses TRBV9 and TRBJ2-3; D gene ambiguous. Per the germline V gene, CDR1 is SGDLS and CDR2 is YYNGEE. There are 15 residues in the CDR3. Trimming took 4 bases from V and 5 from J, leaving 17 bases between them. The CDR3 reads CASSPGRMREDTQYF. The CDR3 DNA follows: TGTGCCAGCAGCCCGGGCAGGATGAGAGAAGATACGCAGTATTTT.

This chain joins TRBV10-2 and TRBJ2-7; TRBD2 might be the D (6 bases). There are 15 residues in the CDR3. V lost 7 bases and J lost 0, with 16 bases in between. Germline V gives CDR1 WSHSY, CDR2 SAAADI. CDR3 amino acids: CASTPISGSSYEQYF. The CDR3 region has the DNA TGCGCCAGCACCCCGATTAGCGGTAGCTCCTACGAGCAGTACTTC.

The V call is TRBV25-1, the J call TRBJ1-4; tentative D call: TRBD1 (5 bases). V was trimmed by 6 bases and J by 5 bases, leaving 10 bases between them. Germline lookup yields CDR1 MGHDK and CDR2 SYGVNS. This CDR3 is built from 13 residues. Written as DNA, the CDR3 is TGTGCCAGCAGCCTCGGGGCAAATGAAAAACTGTTTTTT. Encoded protein: CASSLGANEKLFF.

CDR3 region: CAWRGGTGRIGANVLTF. The DNA of the CDR3 is TGTGCCTGGAGGGGGGGGACAGGCCGGATTGGGGCCAACGTCCTGACTTTC. The V and J genes are TRBV30 and TRBJ2-6, with D perhaps matching TRBD1 (8 bases). The V gene's germline CDR1 is GTSNPN and CDR2 SVGIG (reference sequence). The CDR3 covers 17 residues. V was cut by 3 bases and J by 3 bases, with 18 bases left in between.

V gene TRBV5-4 combines with J gene TRBJ2-3; 10 nucleotides match TRBD2. The length of the CDR3 is 14 residues. V dropped 6 bases and J dropped 3; count of bases not matched to a gene: 4. CDR1 and CDR2 (germline): SGHNT, YYREEE (reference sequence). CDR3 sequence reads: CASTEGLATDTQYF. The CDR3 DNA reads TGTGCCAGCACGGAGGGACTAGCGACAGATACGCAGTATTTT.

The V call is TRBV10-3, the J call TRBJ2-3; 8 nucleotides align to TRBD1. Per the germline V gene, CDR1 is ENHRY and CDR2 is SYGVKD. Germline trimming cut 6 bases from V and 1 base from J; bases unmatched to any gene: 3. The CDR3 length is 14 residues. The CDR3 DNA follows: TGTGCCATCAGACCGGGACAGGGCACAGATACGCAGTATTTT. This codes for CAIRPGQGTDTQYF.

The V call is TRBV12-5, the J call TRBJ2-3; D not resolved. The CDR3 is 13 residues long. V lost 1 base to trimming and J lost 11 bases, with 13 bases between them. CDR1 LGHNT and CDR2 FRNRAP come from the germline V gene. In DNA form, the CDR3 reads TGTGCTAGTGGTTTGGCACAGAATCCCTTGCAGTATTTT. This translates into CASGLAQNPLQYF.

This clone was found once. The rearrangement uses TRBV30 and TRBJ2-3, with D hard to call. The V gene lost 2 bases and the J gene lost 6 bases, with 6 bases spanning the gap. The germline CDR1 and CDR2 sequences are GTSNPN and SVGIG (reference sequence). The CDR3 covers 11 residues. The CDR3 coding sequence is TGTGCCTGGAGTTTCGCTGATACGCAGTATTTT. This gives the protein CAWSFADTQYF.

This chain uses TRBV5-5 with TRBJ1-1; tentative D call: TRBD1 (5 bases). Germline CDR1 and CDR2: SGHKS and YYEKEE (reference sequence). Trimming stripped 0 bases from V and 4 bases from J, with 13 bases between. There are 15 residues in the CDR3. CDR3 DNA sequence: TGTGCCAGCAGCTTGGTCGGGGGTCGAGGCACTGAAGCTTTCTTT. Residues: CASSLVGGRGTEAFF.

The V gene is TRBV2, the J gene TRBJ1-1, with 7 bases lining up with TRBD1. CDR1 and CDR2 from the germline V gene are SNHLY and FYNNEI. The V segment lost 6 bases and the J segment 5 bases; nucleotides outside the gene matches: 6. The CDR3 runs 13 residues. The DNA for the CDR3 is TGTGCCAGCAGCAAAACAGGGGTTACTGAAGCTTTCTTT. It specifies CASSKTGVTEAFF. The whole variable domain, filled in from reference TRBV2 and TRBJ1-1, reads EPEVTQTPSHQVTQMGQEVILRCVPISNHLYFYWYRQILGQKVEFLVSFYNNEISEKSEIFDDQFSVERPDGSNFTLKIRSTKLEDSAMYFCASSKTGVTEAFFGQGTRLTVV.

The CDR3 nucleotides read TGTGCCAGCAGCCCCACTAGCGAACTCTACAATGAGCAGTTCTTC. Amino acids: CASSPTSELYNEQFF. The chain joins TRBV7-2 to TRBJ2-1; 7 bases are a match to TRBD2. Germline V gene sequence: CDR1 SGHTA, CDR2 FQGNSA. The V and J ends lost 5 bases and 3 bases, in that order; junction bases with no gene match: 7. CDR3 length: 15 amino acids.

The chain joins TRBV3-1 (or the pseudogene TRBV3-2) to TRBJ2-1; unclear D gene. CDR1 and CDR2 from the germline V gene are LGHDT and YNNKEL (reference sequence). The V end lost 1 base, the J end lost 3 bases, and 4 bases lay between the germline ends. This CDR3 has 13 residues. The CDR3 nucleotides are TGTGCCAGCAGCCAAGCCAGCTACAATGAGCAGTTCTTC. It translates to CASSQASYNEQFF.

This chain uses TRBV7-2 with TRBJ1-1, with D possibly TRBD1 on 6 matching bases. Germline CDR1 reads SGHTA; CDR2 reads FQGNSA. The CDR3 runs 16 residues. V shed 3 bases and J shed 1 base, with 15 bases lying between them. CDR3: CASSFGTYVWNTEAFF. For the CDR3, the DNA is TGTGCCAGCAGCTTCGGGACATATGTGTGGAACACTGAAGCTTTCTTT.

This clone has only a few counts. Other DNA variants within this sample encode the same CDR3. The chain employs TRBV5-8 and TRBJ1-3; 7 bases line up with TRBD1. V trimming: 3 bases; J trimming: 2 bases; junction bases outside the gene matches: 5. The CDR3 is 15 residues long. From germline, CDR1 is SGHTS and CDR2 YDEGEE. The CDR3 reads CASSSDRVPGNTIYF. CDR3 DNA: TGTGCCAGCAGCTCCGACAGGGTACCTGGAAACACCATATATTTT.

The chain uses TRBV10-2 and TRBJ1-1; D is unresolved. The germline V gene has CDR1 WSHSY and CDR2 SAAADI. The CDR3 length is 13 residues. With 3 bases removed from V and 4 bases from J, the gap between germline ends came to 9 bases. CDR3 nucleotides: TGCGCCAGCAGTGAATCGAGGAGCACTGAAGCTTTCTTT. This translates into CASSESRSTEAFF.

This chain links TRBV5-6 with TRBJ2-7; TRBD1 aligns across 7 bases. This CDR3 has 16 amino acids. The V gene end was trimmed by 2 bases and the J gene end by 3 bases; junction bases not matched to a gene: 11. Germline V gives CDR1 SGHDT, CDR2 YYEEEE. Written as DNA, the CDR3 is TGTGCCAGCAGCTTCGAACACCTGGGGGACAGCTACGAGCAGTACTTC. This sequence encodes CASSFEHLGDSYEQYF.

The CDR3 bases are TGCGCCAGCAGCTTGGCCATTACTGAGCAGTACTTC. The encoded protein is CASSLAITEQYF. The chain couples TRBV5-1 to TRBJ2-7; no definite D call. The germline CDR1 and CDR2 sequences are SGHRS and YFSETQ. Trimming pared 0 bases from V and 7 bases from J, leaving 8 bases between. CDR3 length equals 12 residues.

The gene calls are TRBV15 and TRBJ1-4; a possible D gene is TRBD1 (6 bases). This CDR3 is 15 amino acids long. The V end lost 3 bases, the J end lost 8 bases, and 16 bases lay between the germline ends. From germline, CDR1 is LNHNV and CDR2 YYDKDF (reference sequence). CDR3 in amino acids: CATSSQGSKGEKLFF. CDR3 bases: TGTGCCACCAGCAGTCAGGGGAGTAAGGGGGAAAAACTGTTTTTT.

V gene TRBV19 combines with J gene TRBJ2-4; TRBD2 might be the D (5 bases). The CDR3 has 17 residues. Germline CDR1 reads LNHDA; CDR2 reads SQIVND (reference sequence). The V and J ends lost 1 base and 0 bases respectively, with 13 bases between them. The DNA of the CDR3 is TGTGCCAGTAGTATAGTAGCTTCGGGGATAGCCAAAAACATTCAGTACTTC. Translating it yields CASSIVASGIAKNIQYF.